The clone carrying this TCR beta chain was counted at least ten times. This sample is part of a study of CD8 T cells in ankylosing spondylitis. TCRdb re-called the 5' RACE reads through MiXCR, storing one row per CDR3 protein. This sample has about 360,000 distinct CDR3 sequences, with approximately 20% found just once. The V and J ends lost 3 bases and 5 bases respectively, with 10 bases between them. CDR3 size: 13 residues. The sample was blood, either unsorted or a sorted T cell fraction (not recorded which). The chain combines TRBV12-3 or TRBV12-4 with TRBJ2-5; a possible D gene is TRBD2 (6 bases). The TCR originated in a male donor with ankylosing spondylitis or in good health (not recorded which). As DNA, the CDR3 is TGTGCCAGCAGTTTCGGAGGAGGGGAGACCCAGTACTTC. Protein: CASSFGGGETQYF.